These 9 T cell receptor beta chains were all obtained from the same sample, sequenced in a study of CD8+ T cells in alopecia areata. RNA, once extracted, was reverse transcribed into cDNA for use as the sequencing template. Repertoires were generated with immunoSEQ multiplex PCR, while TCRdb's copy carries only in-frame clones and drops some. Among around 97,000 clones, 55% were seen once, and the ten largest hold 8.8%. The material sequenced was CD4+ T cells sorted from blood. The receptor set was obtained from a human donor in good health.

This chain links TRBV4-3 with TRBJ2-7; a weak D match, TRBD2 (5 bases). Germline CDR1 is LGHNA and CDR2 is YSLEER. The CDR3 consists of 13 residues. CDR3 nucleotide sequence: TGCGTCCGGGGTCGGGGTGACTCCTACGAGCAGTACTTC. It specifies CVRGRGDSYEQYF.

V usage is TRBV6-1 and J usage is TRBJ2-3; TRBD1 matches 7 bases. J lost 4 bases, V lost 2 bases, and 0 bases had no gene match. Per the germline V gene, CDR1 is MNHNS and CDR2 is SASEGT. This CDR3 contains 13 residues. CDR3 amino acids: CASSEQGADTQYF. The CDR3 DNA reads TGTGCCAGCAGTGAACAGGGGGCAGATACGCAGTATTTT.

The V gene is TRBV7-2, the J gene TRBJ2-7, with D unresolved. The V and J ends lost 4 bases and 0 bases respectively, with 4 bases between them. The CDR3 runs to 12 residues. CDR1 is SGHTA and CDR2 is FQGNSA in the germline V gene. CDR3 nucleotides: TGTGCCAGCAGCTACGACTCCTACGAGCAGTACTTC. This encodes CASSYDSYEQYF.

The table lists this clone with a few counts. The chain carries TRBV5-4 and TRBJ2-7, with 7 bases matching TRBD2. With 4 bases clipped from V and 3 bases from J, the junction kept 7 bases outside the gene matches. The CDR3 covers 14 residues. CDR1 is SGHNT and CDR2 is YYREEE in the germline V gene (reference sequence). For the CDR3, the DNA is TGTGCCAGCAGCCCCCGGGGGGATGGCTACGAGCAGTACTTC. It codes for CASSPRGDGYEQYF.

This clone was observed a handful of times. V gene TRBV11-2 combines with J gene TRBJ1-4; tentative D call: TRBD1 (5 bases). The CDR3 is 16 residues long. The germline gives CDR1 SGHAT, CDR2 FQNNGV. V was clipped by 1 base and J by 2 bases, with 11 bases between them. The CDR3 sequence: CASSLVTGGTNEKLFF. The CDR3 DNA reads TGTGCCAGCAGCTTAGTAACCGGGGGGACTAATGAAAAACTGTTTTTT.

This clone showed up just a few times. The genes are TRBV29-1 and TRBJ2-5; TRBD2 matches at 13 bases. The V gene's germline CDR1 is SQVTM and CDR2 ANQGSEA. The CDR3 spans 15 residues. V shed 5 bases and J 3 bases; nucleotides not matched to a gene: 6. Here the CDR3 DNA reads TGCAGCGTTTTCCCGGGACTAGCGGGGAAAGAGACCCAGTACTTC. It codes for CSVFPGLAGKETQYF.

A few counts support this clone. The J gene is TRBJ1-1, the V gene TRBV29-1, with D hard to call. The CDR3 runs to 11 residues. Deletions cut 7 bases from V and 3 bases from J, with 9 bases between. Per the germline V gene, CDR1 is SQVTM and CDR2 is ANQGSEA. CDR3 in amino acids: CSGCRDTEAFF. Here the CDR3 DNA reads TGCAGCGGTTGTCGGGACACTGAAGCTTTCTTT.

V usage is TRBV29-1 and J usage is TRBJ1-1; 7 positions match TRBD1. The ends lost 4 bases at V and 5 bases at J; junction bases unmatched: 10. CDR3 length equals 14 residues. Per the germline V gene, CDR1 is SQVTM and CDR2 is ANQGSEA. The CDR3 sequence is CSVADQGGMTEAFF. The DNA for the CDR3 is TGCAGCGTTGCCGACCAGGGGGGTATGACTGAAGCTTTCTTT.

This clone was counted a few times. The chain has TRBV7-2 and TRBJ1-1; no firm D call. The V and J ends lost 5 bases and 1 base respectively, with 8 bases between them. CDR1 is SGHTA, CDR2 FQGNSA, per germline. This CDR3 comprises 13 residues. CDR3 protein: CASSEGQNTEAFF. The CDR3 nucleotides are TGTGCCAGCAGCGAGGGCCAGAACACTGAAGCTTTCTTT.